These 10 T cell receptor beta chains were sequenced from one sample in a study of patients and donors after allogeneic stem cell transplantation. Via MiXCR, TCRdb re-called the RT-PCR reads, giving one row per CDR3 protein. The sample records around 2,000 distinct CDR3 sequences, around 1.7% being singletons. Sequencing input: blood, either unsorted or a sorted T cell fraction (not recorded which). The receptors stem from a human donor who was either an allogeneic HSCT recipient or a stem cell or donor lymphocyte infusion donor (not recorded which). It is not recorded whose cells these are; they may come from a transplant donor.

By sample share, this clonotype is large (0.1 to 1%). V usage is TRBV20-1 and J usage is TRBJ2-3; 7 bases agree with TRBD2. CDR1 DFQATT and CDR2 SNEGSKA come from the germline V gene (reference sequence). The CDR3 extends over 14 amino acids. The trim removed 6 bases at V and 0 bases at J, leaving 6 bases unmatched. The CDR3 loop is CSAQPAGSTDTQYF. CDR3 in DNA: TGCAGTGCACAGCCAGCGGGGAGCACAGATACGCAGTATTTT.

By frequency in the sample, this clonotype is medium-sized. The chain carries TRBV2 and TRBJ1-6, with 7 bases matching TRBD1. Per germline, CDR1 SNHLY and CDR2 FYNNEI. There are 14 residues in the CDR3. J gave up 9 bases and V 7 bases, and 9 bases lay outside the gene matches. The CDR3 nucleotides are TGTGCCAGCACCCTGACAGGGACGGGTTCACCCCTCCACTTT. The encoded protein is CASTLTGTGSPLHF.

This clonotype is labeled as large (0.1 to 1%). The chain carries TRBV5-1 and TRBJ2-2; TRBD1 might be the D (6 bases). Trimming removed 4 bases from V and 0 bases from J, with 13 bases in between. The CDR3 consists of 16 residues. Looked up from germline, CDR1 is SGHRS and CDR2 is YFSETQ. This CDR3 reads CASSLTGRTNTGELFF. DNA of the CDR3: TGCGCCAGCAGCCTTACAGGGCGGACGAACACCGGGGAGCTGTTTTTT. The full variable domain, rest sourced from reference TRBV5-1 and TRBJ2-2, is KAGVTQTPRYLIKTRGQQVTLSCSPISGHRSVSWYQQTPGQGLQFLFEYFSETQRNKGNFPGRFSGRQFSNSRSEMNVSTLELGDSALYLCASSLTGRTNTGELFFGEGSRLTVL.

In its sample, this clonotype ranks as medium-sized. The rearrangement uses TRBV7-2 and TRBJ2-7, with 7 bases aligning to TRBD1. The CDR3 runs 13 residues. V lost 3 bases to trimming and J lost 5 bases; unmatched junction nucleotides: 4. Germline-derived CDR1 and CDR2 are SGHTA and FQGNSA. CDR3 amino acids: CASSFTGAHEQYV. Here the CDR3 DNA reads TGTGCCAGCAGCTTCACAGGGGCCCACGAGCAGTACGTC.

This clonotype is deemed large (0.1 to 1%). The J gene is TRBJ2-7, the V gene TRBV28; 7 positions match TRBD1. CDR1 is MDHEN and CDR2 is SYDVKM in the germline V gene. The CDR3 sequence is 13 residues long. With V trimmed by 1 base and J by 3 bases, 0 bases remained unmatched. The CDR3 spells CASSLSGGYEQYF. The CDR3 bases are TGTGCCAGCAGTTTATCAGGGGGCTACGAGCAGTACTTC.

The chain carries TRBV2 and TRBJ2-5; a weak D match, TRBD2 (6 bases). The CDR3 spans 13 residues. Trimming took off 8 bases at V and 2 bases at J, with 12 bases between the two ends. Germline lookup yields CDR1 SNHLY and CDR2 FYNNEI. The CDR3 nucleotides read TGTGCCAGCGGACGGGACTCTCAAGAGACCCAGTACTTC. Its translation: CASGRDSQETQYF.

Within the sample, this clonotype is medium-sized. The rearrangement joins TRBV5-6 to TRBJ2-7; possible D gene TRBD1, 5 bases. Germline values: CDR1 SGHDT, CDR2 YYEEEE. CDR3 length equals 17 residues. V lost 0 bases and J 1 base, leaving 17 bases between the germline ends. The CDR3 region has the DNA TGTGCCAGCAGCTTGGCCGAATATTGGGGCGCGTCCTACGAGCAGTACGTC. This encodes CASSLAEYWGASYEQYV.

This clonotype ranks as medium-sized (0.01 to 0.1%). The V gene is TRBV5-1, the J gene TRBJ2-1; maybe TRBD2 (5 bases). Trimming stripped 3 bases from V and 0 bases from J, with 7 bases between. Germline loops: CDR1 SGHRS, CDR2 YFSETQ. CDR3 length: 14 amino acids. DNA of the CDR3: TGCGCCAGCAGCTCGGGGAACTCCTACAATGAGCAGTTCTTC. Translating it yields CASSSGNSYNEQFF.

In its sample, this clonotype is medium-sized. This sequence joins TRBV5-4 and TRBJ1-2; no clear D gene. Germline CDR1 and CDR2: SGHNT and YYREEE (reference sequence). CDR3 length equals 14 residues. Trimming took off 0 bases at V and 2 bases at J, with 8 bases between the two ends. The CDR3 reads CASSLDPANYGYTF. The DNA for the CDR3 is TGTGCCAGCAGCTTGGATCCGGCGAACTATGGCTACACCTTC.

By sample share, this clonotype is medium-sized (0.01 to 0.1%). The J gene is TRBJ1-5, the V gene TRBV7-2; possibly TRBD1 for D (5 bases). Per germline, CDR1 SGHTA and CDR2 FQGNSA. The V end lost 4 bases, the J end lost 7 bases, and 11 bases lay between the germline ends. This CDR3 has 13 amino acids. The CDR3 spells CASSSFWDQPQHF. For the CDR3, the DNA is TGTGCCAGCAGCTCCTTTTGGGACCAGCCCCAGCATTTT. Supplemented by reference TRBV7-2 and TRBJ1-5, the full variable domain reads GAGVSQSPSNKVTEKGKDVELRCDPISGHTALYWYRQSLGQGLEFLIYFQGNSAPDKSGLPSDRFSAERTGGSVSTLTIQRTQQEDSAVYLCASSSFWDQPQHFGDGTRLSIL.